These 4 T cell receptor beta chains came from one sample sequenced in a study of cytomegalovirus exposure and HLA in healthy donors. The PCR was carried out with 60 Vbeta primers and 13 Jbeta primers. Method: immunoSEQ multiplex PCR; TCRdb's copy keeps in-frame clones and lacks some. This sample yields 40,000 to 55,000 clones, of which over 60% are seen a single time; 2.5% to 3% belongs to the top ten. The sample consisted of PBMCs. These receptors all come from a woman between 35 and 50 years old in good health and CMV-seropositive.

This clone came up a few times. The CDR3 nucleotides read TGTGCCATCAGTACCGACGGGGAAGCTTTCTTT. Translation: CAISTDGEAFF. This chain joins TRBV10-3 and TRBJ1-1, with no clear D. The CDR3 has 11 amino acids. CDR1 is ENHRY and CDR2 is SYGVKD in the germline V gene. V was shortened by 5 bases and J by 8 bases, with 9 bases between the two germline ends.

This clone was counted a single time. This sequence joins TRBV4-1 and TRBJ1-2; 9 bases are shared with TRBD1. The V gene's germline CDR1 is MGHRA and CDR2 YSYEKL. Trimming at V came to 1 base and at J to 1 base, leaving 4 bases not matched to a gene. The CDR3 totals 16 residues. The CDR3 coding sequence is TGCGCCAGCAGCCAAGGGACAGGGGCCCTTAACTATGGCTACACCTTC. It specifies CASSQGTGALNYGYTF.

Only a few counts were recorded for this clone. The chain is built from TRBV6-5 and TRBJ2-2, with 10 positions matching TRBD1. CDR3 length equals 15 residues. V trimming: 2 bases; J trimming: 4 bases; junction bases outside the gene matches: 1. The germline gives CDR1 MNHEY, CDR2 SVGAGI. The CDR3 reads CASSYGTGVTGELFF. As DNA, the CDR3 is TGTGCCAGCAGTTACGGGACAGGGGTCACCGGGGAGCTGTTTTTT.

The V gene is TRBV30, the J gene TRBJ2-7; 13 bases are shared with TRBD2. The CDR3 sequence is 15 residues long. J lost 7 bases, V lost 0 bases, and 6 bases had no gene match. Germline V gene lookup returns CDR1 GTSNPN and CDR2 SVGIG (reference sequence). The chain's CDR3 is CAWSVGGLAGTEQYF. In nucleotides, the CDR3 is TGTGCCTGGAGTGTTGGGGGACTAGCGGGGACTGAGCAGTACTTC. Full variable domain (remainder filled in from reference TRBV30 and TRBJ2-7): SQTIHQWPATLVQPVGSPLSLECTVEGTSNPNLYWYRQAAGRGLQLLFYSVGIGQISSEVPQNLSASRPQDRQFILSSKKLLLSDSGFYLCAWSVGGLAGTEQYFGPGTRLTVT.